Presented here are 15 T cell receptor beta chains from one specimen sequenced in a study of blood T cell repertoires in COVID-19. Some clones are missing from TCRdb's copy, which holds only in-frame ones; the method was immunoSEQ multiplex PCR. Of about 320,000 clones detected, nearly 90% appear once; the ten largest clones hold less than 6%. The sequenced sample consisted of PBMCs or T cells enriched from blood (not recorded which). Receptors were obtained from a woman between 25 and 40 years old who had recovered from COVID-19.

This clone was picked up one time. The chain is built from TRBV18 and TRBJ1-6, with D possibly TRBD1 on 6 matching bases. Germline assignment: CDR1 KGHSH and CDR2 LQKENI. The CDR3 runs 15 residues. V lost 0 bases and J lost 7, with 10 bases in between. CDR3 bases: TGTGCCAGCTCACCACCGGGGGGGCCGAATTCACCCCTCCACTTT. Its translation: CASSPPGGPNSPLHF.

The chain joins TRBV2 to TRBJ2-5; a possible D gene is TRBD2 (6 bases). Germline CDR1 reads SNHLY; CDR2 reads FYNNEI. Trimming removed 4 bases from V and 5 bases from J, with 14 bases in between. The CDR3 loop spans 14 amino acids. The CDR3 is CASSGTAGWETQYF. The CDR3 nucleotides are TGTGCCAGCAGTGGAACAGCGGGCTGGGAGACCCAGTACTTC.

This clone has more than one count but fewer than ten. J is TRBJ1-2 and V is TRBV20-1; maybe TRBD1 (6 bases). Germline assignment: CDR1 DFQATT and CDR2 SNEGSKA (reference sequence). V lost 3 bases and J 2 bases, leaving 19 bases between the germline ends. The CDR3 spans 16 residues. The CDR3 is CSASSFRDTSNYGYTF. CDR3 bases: TGCAGTGCTAGTTCCTTCCGGGACACCTCAAACTATGGCTACACCTTC.

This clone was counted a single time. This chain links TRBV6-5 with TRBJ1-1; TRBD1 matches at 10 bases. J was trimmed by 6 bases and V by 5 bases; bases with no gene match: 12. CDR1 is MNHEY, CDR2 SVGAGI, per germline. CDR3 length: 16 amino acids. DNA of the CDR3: TGTGCCAGCAGTAACTGGGGACAGGGGCGGGGGGCTGAAGCTTTCTTT. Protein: CASSNWGQGRGAEAFF.

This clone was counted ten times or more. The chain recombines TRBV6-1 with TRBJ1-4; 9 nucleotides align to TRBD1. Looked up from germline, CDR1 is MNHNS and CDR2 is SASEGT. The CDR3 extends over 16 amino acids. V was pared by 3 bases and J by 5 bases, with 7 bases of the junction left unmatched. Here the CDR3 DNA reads TGTGCCAGCAGTGATGTGCTTGGGACAGGGAATGAAAAACTGTTTTTT. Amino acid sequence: CASSDVLGTGNEKLFF.

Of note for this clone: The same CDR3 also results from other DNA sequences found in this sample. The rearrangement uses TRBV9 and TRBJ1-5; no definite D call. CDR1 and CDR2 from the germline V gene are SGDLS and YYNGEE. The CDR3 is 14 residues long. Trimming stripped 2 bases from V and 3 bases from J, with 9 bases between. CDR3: CASSVGQDNQPQHF. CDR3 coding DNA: TGTGCCAGCAGCGTTGGTCAGGACAATCAGCCCCAGCATTTT. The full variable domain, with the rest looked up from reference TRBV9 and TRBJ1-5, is DSGVTQTPKHLITATGQRVTLRCSPRSGDLSVYWYQQSLDQGLQFLIQYYNGEERAKGNILERFSAQQFPDLHSELNLSSLELGDSALYFCASSVGQDNQPQHFGDGTRLSIL.

The CDR3 coding sequence is TGTGCCAGCATCGGGACATCCGAAGCTTTCTTT. Translation gives CASIGTSEAFF. The chain is built from TRBV27 and TRBJ1-1, with D tentatively TRBD1 (6 bases). This CDR3 has 11 residues. V gave up 7 bases and J gave up 8 bases, with 11 bases separating them. Germline CDR1 MNHEY, CDR2 SMNVEV (reference sequence).

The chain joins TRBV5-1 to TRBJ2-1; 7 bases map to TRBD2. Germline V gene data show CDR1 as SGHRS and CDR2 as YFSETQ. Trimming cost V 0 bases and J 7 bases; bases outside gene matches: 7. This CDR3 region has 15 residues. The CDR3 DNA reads TGCGCCAGCAGCTTGGTCGCTAGCGGTAATAATGAGCAGTTCTTC. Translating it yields CASSLVASGNNEQFF.

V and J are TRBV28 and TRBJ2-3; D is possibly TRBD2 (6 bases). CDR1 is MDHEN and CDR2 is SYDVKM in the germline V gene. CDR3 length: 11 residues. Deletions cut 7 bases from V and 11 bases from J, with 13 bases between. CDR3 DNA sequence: TGTGCCAGCATTTCAGGCGGGGTGCAGTATTTT. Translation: CASISGGVQYF.

The CDR3 DNA sequence: TGTGCCAGTAGTATATGGGGGCATTTTAATGAGCAGTTCTTC. It translates to CASSIWGHFNEQFF. The genes are TRBV19 and TRBJ2-1, with TRBD1 as a possible D gene (6 bases). The CDR3 loop spans 14 amino acids. Germline V lookup: CDR1 LNHDA, CDR2 SQIVND (reference sequence). The ends were cut back, 2 bases at V and 7 bases at J, with 12 bases in the middle.

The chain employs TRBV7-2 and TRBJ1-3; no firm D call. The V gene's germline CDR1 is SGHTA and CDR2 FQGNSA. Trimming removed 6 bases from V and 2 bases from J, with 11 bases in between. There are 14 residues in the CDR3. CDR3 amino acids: CASSSPGPGNTIYF. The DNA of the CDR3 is TGTGCCAGCAGTTCGCCCGGTCCTGGAAACACCATATATTTT.

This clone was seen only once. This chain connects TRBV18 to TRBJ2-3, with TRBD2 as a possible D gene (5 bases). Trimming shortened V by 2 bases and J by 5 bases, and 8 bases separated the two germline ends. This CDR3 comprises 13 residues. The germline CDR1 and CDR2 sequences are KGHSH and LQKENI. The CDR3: CASSPNRGDTQYF. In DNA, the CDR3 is TGTGCCAGCTCACCAAATCGGGGAGATACGCAGTATTTT. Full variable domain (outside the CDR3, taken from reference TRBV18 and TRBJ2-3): NAGVMQNPRHLVRRRGQEARLRCSPMKGHSHVYWYRQLPEEGLKFMVYLQKENIIDESGMPKERFSAEFPKEGPSILRIQQVVRGDSAAYFCASSPNRGDTQYFGPGTRLTVL.

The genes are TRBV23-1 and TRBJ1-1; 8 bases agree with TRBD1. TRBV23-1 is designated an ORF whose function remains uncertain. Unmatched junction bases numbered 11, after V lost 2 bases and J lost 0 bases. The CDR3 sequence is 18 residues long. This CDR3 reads CASSQSRGRSWMNTEAFF. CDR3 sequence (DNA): TGCGCCAGCAGTCAAAGCAGGGGGCGGTCTTGGATGAACACTGAAGCTTTCTTT.

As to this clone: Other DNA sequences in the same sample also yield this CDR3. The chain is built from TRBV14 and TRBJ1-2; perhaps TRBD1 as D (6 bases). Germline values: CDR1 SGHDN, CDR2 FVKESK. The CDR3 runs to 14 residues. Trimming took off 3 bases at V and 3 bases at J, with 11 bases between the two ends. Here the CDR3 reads CASSQQQGYYGYTF. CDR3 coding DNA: TGTGCCAGCAGCCAGCAACAGGGATACTATGGCTACACCTTC.

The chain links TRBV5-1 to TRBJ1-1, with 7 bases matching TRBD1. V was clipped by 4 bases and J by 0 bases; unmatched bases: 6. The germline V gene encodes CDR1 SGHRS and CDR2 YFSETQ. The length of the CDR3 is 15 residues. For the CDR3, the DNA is TGCGCCAGCAGCGTACCAGGGGGTATGAACACTGAAGCTTTCTTT. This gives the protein CASSVPGGMNTEAFF.